The source of this T cell receptor (beta chain) is a study of T cells in Graves' hyperthyroidism and ophthalmopathy. Turning to the study itself: Peripheral blood was obtained at initial diagnosis, preceding any treatment.

The authors took PBMCs from 7.5 to 10 ml fresh peripheral blood. Details on this clonotype: At one end the junction does not follow the germline gene, possibly because of a read error.

TCR beta CDR3 sequences were amplified from RNA transcripts. HTBI primers were employed in a first-round RT-PCR of the TCR CDR3. TCRdb redid the calling of the multiplex PCR reads with MiXCR, one entry per CDR3 protein. Seen here are fewer than 650,000 distinct CDR3 sequences, roughly 15% observed once, and the top ten hold approximately 15%. This TCR was recovered from a woman aged 40 to 49 with Graves' hyperthyroidism. The sequenced material came from blood.

CDR3 sequence (DNA): TGTGCCAGCAGTGGACACATAAACACTGAAGCTCTCTTT. Protein sequence: CASSGHINTEALF. The chain carries TRBV6-2 or TRBV6-3 and TRBJ1-1; TRBD1 might be the D (5 bases). There are 13 residues in the CDR3. From germline, CDR1 is MNHEY and CDR2 SVGEGT.